This paragraph covers one T cell receptor (beta chain) sequence. The antigen it recognizes is unknown. Base-call qualities are not available, and no considerably larger clone is one nucleotide away. This entry is derived from a study of blood T cell repertoires in COVID-19 (dated by TCRdb to 2018 to 2021). Notes on the research overall: Samples from collaborators originated in the United States, Italy and Spain and spanned both the acute and convalescent phases of COVID-19. The sample metadata nearly always contained a de-identified subject ID, COVID-19 status, age in years and sex. The samples were drawn from two sources: the first 160 participants of the ongoing ImmuneRACE study, and fewer than 1,500 subjects contributed by 6 global collaborators. The prospective study material was composed of cDNA or gDNA derived from T cells, B-cell-depleted T cells, or PBMCs. Where available, HLA class I and class II types were obtained from metadata supplied by the sample provider rather than from assay-based typing. The repertoires were released in a freely available public database intended as a resource for research on the immune response to SARS-CoV-2. Subjects who had been exposed to COVID-19, were actively infected with it, or had recovered from it provided the deeply sampled blood TCRbeta repertoires that made up the dataset.

Study-level results and caveats: The amount of clinical and demographic metadata varied by source and participant and was provided uncurated.

The germline V gene sets CDR1 to LGHNA and CDR2 to YNFKEQ. Unmatched junction bases come to 8, with V trimmed by 4 bases and J by 5 bases. Including the terminal cysteine and phenylalanine, the CDR3 comprises 15 residues. Only the CDR3 DNA stays, 45 bases, in frame from base 1. The immunoSEQ Assay, a bias-controlled multiplex PCR, was used to amplify TCRbeta CDR3 regions from genomic DNA. On the authors' methods: Nucleated cell counts per sample were estimated from amplification of reference gene primers within the assay. Sequence reads were collapsed and filtered to measure the absolute abundance of every unique TCRbeta CDR3 rearrangement. Productive Simpson clonality was computed per sample as the square root of Simpson's diversity index over productive rearrangements. The table comes from immuneACCESS by way of TCRdb, which keeps in-frame sequences with V and J called. Part of the clones is missing from these tables; in studies checked, under half for an unresolved V gene and the rest for unknown reasons. That table is the source of V, J and clone size, and D and trimming were worked out from the DNA. The table for this sample lists hundreds of thousands of clones; around four fifths of them were counted only once. The ten largest clones add up to around 4% of the sample.

Whole blood was collected in K2EDTA tubes by collaborating institutions according to the institutions' own protocols. For TCRbeta analysis, collaborators shipped samples in one of three forms: frozen whole blood, isolated PBMCs, or DNA extracted from either of those sample types. Sequencing was performed on peripheral blood. The sequence is built from TRBV4-2 and TRBJ2-3; 8 middle bases align to TRBD2. The sequence came from a woman between 45 and 65 years old with active or convalescent COVID-19. The nucleotides read TGTGCCAGCAGCCCCGCGGGAGGCATCCGAGATACGCAGTATTTT. Its protein is CASSPAGGIRDTQYF.